This TCR beta chain was identified during a study of blood T cell repertoires in COVID-19. The overall study: Acute and convalescent COVID-19 samples came from the United States, Italy and Spain.

From germline, CDR1 is SGHAT and CDR2 FQNNGV. The CDR3 runs to 18 residues. Trimming took 5 bases from V and 5 from J; bases not matched to a gene: 13. The repertoire was sequenced with immunoSEQ multiplex PCR; TCRdb's copy has only in-frame clones and lacks some. The sample lists about 160,000 clones; around 84% were seen once. This chain uses TRBV11-2 with TRBJ2-5, with TRBD2 matching over 14 bases. The TCR was taken from a man between 65 and 85 years old with acute or convalescent COVID-19. Specimen: peripheral blood. CDR3 DNA sequence: TGTGCCAGCAGCGGAGGGACTAGCGGGAGTCATTTCGCCGAGACCCAGTACTTC. It specifies CASSGGTSGSHFAETQYF.